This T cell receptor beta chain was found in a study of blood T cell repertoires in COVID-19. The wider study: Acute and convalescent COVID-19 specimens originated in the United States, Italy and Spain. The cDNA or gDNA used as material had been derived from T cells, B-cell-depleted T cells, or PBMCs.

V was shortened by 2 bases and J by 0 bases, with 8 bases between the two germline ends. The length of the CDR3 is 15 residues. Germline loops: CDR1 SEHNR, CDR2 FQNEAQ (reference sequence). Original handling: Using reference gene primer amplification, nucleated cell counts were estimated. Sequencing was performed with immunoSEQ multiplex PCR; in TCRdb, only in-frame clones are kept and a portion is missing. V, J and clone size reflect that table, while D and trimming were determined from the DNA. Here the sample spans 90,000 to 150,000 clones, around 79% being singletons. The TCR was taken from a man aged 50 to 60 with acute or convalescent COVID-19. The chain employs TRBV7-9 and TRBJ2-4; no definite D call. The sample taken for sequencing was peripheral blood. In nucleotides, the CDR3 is TGTGCCAGCAGCTTACTCGCGCTAGCCAAAAACATTCAGTACTTC. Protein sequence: CASSLLALAKNIQYF.